This TCR beta chain was obtained from a study of regulatory T cells in long-lasting Graves disease. With V trimmed by 0 bases and J by 2 bases, 10 bases remained unmatched. This CDR3 has 17 residues. CDR1 is SGDLS and CDR2 is YYNGEE in the germline V gene. Time point specified: newly diagnosed GD, antithyroid drugs for less than 3 months. PBMC RNA served as the TCR library source. This clonotype was counted once. Researchers made TCR beta libraries by using iRepertoire HTBI primers and running Arm-PCR on CDR3 regions. TCRdb fed the multiplex PCR reads into MiXCR, producing one record per CDR3 protein. The data hold approximately 440,000 distinct CDR3 sequences, with 15% to 20% observed a single time. The sample also formed part of further work on T cells in Graves' hyperthyroidism and ophthalmopathy.

The chain couples TRBV9 to TRBJ2-5, with TRBD1 matching over 7 bases. Sequences were derived from peripheral blood mononuclear cells (PBMCs), sampled at new diagnosis, from a patient treated with antithyroid drugs. This TCR was recovered from a man between 35 and 55 years old with Graves disease. The chain's CDR3 is CASSVGPGTAVQETQYF. DNA of the CDR3: TGTGCCAGCAGCGTAGGGCCCGGGACAGCCGTTCAAGAGACCCAGTACTTC.